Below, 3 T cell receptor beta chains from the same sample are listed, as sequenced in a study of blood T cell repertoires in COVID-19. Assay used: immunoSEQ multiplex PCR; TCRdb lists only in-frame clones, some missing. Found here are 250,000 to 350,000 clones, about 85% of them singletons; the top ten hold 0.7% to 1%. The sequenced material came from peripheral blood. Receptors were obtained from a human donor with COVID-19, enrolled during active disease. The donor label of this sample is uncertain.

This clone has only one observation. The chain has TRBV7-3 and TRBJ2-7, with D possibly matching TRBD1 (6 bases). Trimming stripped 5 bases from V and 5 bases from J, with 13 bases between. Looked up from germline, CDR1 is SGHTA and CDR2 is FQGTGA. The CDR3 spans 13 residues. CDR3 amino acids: CASSRNRDNEQYF. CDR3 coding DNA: TGTGCCAGCAGCCGAAACAGGGATAACGAGCAGTACTTC.

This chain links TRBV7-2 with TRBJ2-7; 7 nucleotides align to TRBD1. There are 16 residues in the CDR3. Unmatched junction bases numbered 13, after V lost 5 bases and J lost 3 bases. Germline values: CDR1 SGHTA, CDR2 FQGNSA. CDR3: CASSTSGQTMIYEQYF. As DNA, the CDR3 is TGTGCCAGCAGCACCTCGGGACAGACAATGATCTACGAGCAGTACTTC.

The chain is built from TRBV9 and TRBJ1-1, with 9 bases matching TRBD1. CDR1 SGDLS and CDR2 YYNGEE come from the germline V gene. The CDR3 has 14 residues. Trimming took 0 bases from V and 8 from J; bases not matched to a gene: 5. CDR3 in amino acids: CASSVEMGTGEAFF. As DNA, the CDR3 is TGTGCCAGCAGCGTAGAGATGGGGACAGGGGAAGCTTTCTTT. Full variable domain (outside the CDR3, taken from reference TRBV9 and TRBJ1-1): DSGVTQTPKHLITATGQRVTLRCSPRSGDLSVYWYQQSLDQGLQFLIQYYNGEERAKGNILERFSAQQFPDLHSELNLSSLELGDSALYFCASSVEMGTGEAFFGQGTRLTVV.